These T cell receptor beta chains were read from a single sample in a study of shared clonotypes between healthy human individuals. The assay was immunoSEQ multiplex PCR, and TCRdb's table has in-frame clones only and misses some. Among about 2.2 million clones listed, about 92% were seen once. Material: naive CD8+ T cells from PBMCs. The receptor set was obtained from a man aged 18 to 29 in good health. Some clones in this sample may be carry-over from other donors' samples. The CDR3 runs from the conserved cysteine through the conserved F or W. Fields, in order: D gene, clone size, CDR3 length, J gene, V gene, CDR3 protein, CDR3 DNA. A D gene is named only where the DNA matches it firmly. Rows may omit the clone size; those that give it use once, few, many or a size class.

D: .; size: .; length: 13; J: TRBJ2-2; V: TRBV6-1; CDR3: CASSELGRRELFF; DNA: TGTGCCAGCAGTGAACTGGGGAGGCGGGAGCTGTTTTTT
D: TRBD2; size: .; length: 17; J: TRBJ2-7; V: TRBV7-6; CDR3: CASSLDGEGGFSYEQYF; DNA: TGTGCCAGCAGCTTAGACGGGGAGGGCGGATTCTCCTACGAGCAGTACTTC
D: .; size: .; length: 21; J: TRBJ1-1; V: TRBV28; CDR3: CASSLPLQGTMWGIMNTEAFF; DNA: TGTGCCAGCAGTTTACCGTTACAGGGAACCATGTGGGGAATTATGAACACTGAAGCTTTCTTT
D: TRBD2; size: .; length: 16; J: TRBJ2-1; V: TRBV27; CDR3: CASSLEWEGLNNEQFF; DNA: TGTGCCAGCAGTTTAGAGTGGGAGGGCCTAAACAATGAGCAGTTCTTC
D: TRBD1; size: .; length: 14; J: TRBJ2-1; V: TRBV28; CDR3: CASSLTGGGNEQFF; DNA: TGTGCCAGCAGTTTAACAGGGGGCGGCAATGAGCAGTTCTTC
D: .; size: .; length: 15; J: TRBJ1-4; V: TRBV28; CDR3: CASSFGFQSNEKLFF; DNA: TGTGCCAGCAGTTTTGGTTTCCAGAGTAATGAAAAACTGTTTTTT
D: .; size: .; length: 15; J: TRBJ2-3; V: TRBV5-4; CDR3: CASSLAGGPGDTQYF; DNA: TGTGCCAGCAGCTTGGCCGGGGGCCCGGGAGATACGCAGTATTTT
D: .; size: .; length: 14; J: TRBJ1-1; V: TRBV7-2; CDR3: CASSLTGTNTEAFF; DNA: TGTGCCAGCAGCCTAACCGGGACCAACACTGAAGCTTTCTTT
D: TRBD2; size: .; length: 14; J: TRBJ2-5; V: TRBV5-1; CDR3: CATGREGEDSAQYF; DNA: TGCGCCACCGGCCGGGAGGGGGAGGATTCGGCCCAGTACTTC
D: .; size: .; length: 15; J: TRBJ1-2; V: TRBV6-6; CDR3: CASSDSPGGPWGYTF; DNA: TGTGCCAGCAGTGACTCGCCCGGGGGCCCCTGGGGCTACACCTTC
D: .; size: .; length: 16; J: TRBJ2-7; V: TRBV7-9; CDR3: CASSSQTGLSSYEQYF; DNA: TGTGCCAGCAGCTCGCAGACAGGCTTAAGCTCCTACGAGCAGTACTTC
D: .; size: .; length: 15; J: TRBJ1-2; V: TRBV2; CDR3: CASSELTALDYGYTF; DNA: TGTGCCAGCAGTGAGTTGACGGCACTAGACTATGGCTACACCTTC
D: .; size: .; length: 19; J: TRBJ1-5; V: TRBV18; CDR3: CASSPPRLPRIYSNQPQHF; DNA: TGTGCCAGCTCACCACCCCGTTTGCCTCGAATCTATAGCAATCAGCCCCAGCATTTT
D: .; size: .; length: 11; J: TRBJ2-1; V: TRBV11-2; CDR3: CASSLYYEQFF; DNA: TGTGCCAGCAGCTTATATTATGAGCAGTTCTTC
D: TRBD2; size: .; length: 12; J: TRBJ2-7; V: TRBV5-6; CDR3: CASSATGGEQYF; DNA: TGTGCCAGCAGCGCCACGGGGGGCGAGCAGTACTTC
D: .; size: once; length: 15; J: TRBJ2-5; V: TRBV11-2; CDR3: CASSLVRASVETQYF; DNA: TGTGCCAGCAGCTTAGTCAGGGCCTCTGTAGAGACCCAGTACTTC
D: TRBD2; size: .; length: 16; J: TRBJ2-1; V: TRBV6-5; CDR3: CASSYSTREASNEQFF; DNA: TGTGCCAGCAGTTACTCGACGCGGGAGGCCTCGAATGAGCAGTTCTTC
D: TRBD2; size: .; length: 15; J: TRBJ2-1; V: TRBV11-2; CDR3: CASSSSGASYNEQFF; DNA: TGTGCCAGCAGCTCTAGCGGGGCTTCCTACAATGAGCAGTTCTTC
D: TRBD2; size: .; length: 15; J: TRBJ2-7; V: TRBV13; CDR3: CASSSWTSGSYEQYF; DNA: TGTGCCAGCAGCTCATGGACTAGCGGGAGCTACGAGCAGTACTTC
D: .; size: .; length: 13; J: TRBJ2-7; V: TRBV27; CDR3: CASSPGATYEQYF; DNA: TGTGCCAGCAGTCCTGGGGCGACCTACGAGCAGTACTTC
D: .; size: .; length: 13; J: TRBJ2-1; V: TRBV12-5; CDR3: CASRDTLGVEQFF; DNA: TGTGCTAGCCGGGACACACTCGGAGTTGAGCAGTTCTTC
D: TRBD1; size: .; length: 13; J: TRBJ2-7; V: TRBV29-1; CDR3: CSVGPGQHYEQYF; DNA: TGCAGCGTAGGGCCGGGACAGCACTACGAGCAGTACTTC
D: TRBD2; size: .; length: 14; J: TRBJ2-3; V: TRBV7-9; CDR3: CATGTSGSTDTQYF; DNA: TGTGCCACCGGGACTAGCGGGAGCACAGATACGCAGTATTTT
D: .; size: .; length: 13; J: TRBJ2-1; V: TRBV13; CDR3: CASSLGPHNEQFF; DNA: TGTGCCAGCAGCTTAGGACCACACAATGAGCAGTTCTTC
D: .; size: once; length: 15; J: TRBJ2-2; V: TRBV7-7; CDR3: CASSLWAGNTGELFF; DNA: TGTGCCAGCAGCTTATGGGCAGGGAACACCGGGGAGCTGTTTTTT
D: TRBD1; size: .; length: 17; J: TRBJ2-6; V: TRBV28; CDR3: CASSSKDRLSGANVLTF; DNA: TGTGCCAGCAGTTCCAAGGACAGGCTCTCTGGGGCCAACGTCCTGACTTTC
D: .; size: few; length: 11; J: TRBJ2-7; V: TRBV27; CDR3: CASSLFYEQYF; DNA: TGTGCCAGCAGTTTATTCTACGAGCAGTACTTC
D: .; size: once; length: 17; J: TRBJ1-2; V: TRBV28; CDR3: CASSTPELSGFNYGYTF; DNA: TGTGCCAGCAGTACGCCAGAATTGTCAGGGTTTAACTATGGCTACACCTTC
D: .; size: .; length: 14; J: TRBJ2-7; V: TRBV5-6; CDR3: CASSLGWPTYEQYF; DNA: TGTGCCAGCAGCTTGGGGTGGCCTACCTACGAGCAGTACTTC
D: TRBD2; size: .; length: 18; J: TRBJ2-3; V: TRBV19; CDR3: CASTPGPSSGNIGDTQYF; DNA: TGTGCCAGTACCCCTGGCCCTTCTAGCGGGAATATCGGGGATACGCAGTATTTT
D: .; size: .; length: 16; J: TRBJ2-1; V: TRBV5-4; CDR3: CASSPATGYSYNEQFF; DNA: TGTGCCAGCAGCCCAGCGACAGGCTACTCCTACAATGAGCAGTTCTTC
D: TRBD1; size: .; length: 17; J: TRBJ2-3; V: TRBV27; CDR3: CASSLVTGTGMADTQYF; DNA: TGTGCCAGCAGTTTGGTAACCGGGACAGGGATGGCAGATACGCAGTATTTT
D: TRBD2; size: .; length: 15; J: TRBJ2-1; V: TRBV5-6; CDR3: CASFLGLAGYNEQFF; DNA: TGTGCCAGCTTCCTAGGACTAGCGGGATACAATGAGCAGTTCTTC
D: TRBD1; size: once; length: 15; J: TRBJ2-1; V: TRBV5-4; CDR3: CASSEGTVSYNEQFF; DNA: TGTGCCAGCAGCGAAGGGACAGTTTCCTACAATGAGCAGTTCTTC
D: .; size: .; length: 16; J: TRBJ2-6; V: TRBV4-1; CDR3: CASSRPKSSGANVLTF; DNA: TGCGCCAGCAGCCGTCCGAAGAGCTCTGGGGCCAACGTCCTGACTTTC
D: .; size: .; length: 17; J: TRBJ1-3; V: TRBV4-3; CDR3: CASSQSRVRLSGNTIYF; DNA: TGCGCCAGCAGCCAATCCCGCGTTAGGCTCTCTGGAAACACCATATATTTT
D: TRBD2; size: few; length: 15; J: TRBJ2-3; V: TRBV12-5; CDR3: CASAPGTSGTDTQYF; DNA: TGTGCTAGTGCCCCGGGGACTAGCGGCACAGATACGCAGTATTTT
D: .; size: once; length: 16; J: TRBJ1-4; V: TRBV5-4; CDR3: CASQRLGRAGNEKLFF; DNA: TGTGCCAGCCAGCGTTTAGGCAGGGCGGGTAATGAAAAACTGTTTTTT
D: .; size: .; length: 14; J: TRBJ1-1; V: TRBV5-1; CDR3: CASSLAWGPVEAFF; DNA: TGCGCCAGCAGCTTGGCCTGGGGACCGGTCGAAGCTTTCTTT
D: TRBD2; size: .; length: 16; J: TRBJ2-1; V: TRBV7-9; CDR3: CASSLIRGRGNNEQFF; DNA: TGTGCCAGCAGCTTAATCCGCGGGAGAGGAAACAATGAGCAGTTCTTC
D: TRBD2; size: .; length: 15; J: TRBJ2-1; V: TRBV6-4; CDR3: CASSSAPGLAGEQFF; DNA: TGTGCCAGCAGCTCGGCTCCGGGACTAGCCGGCGAGCAGTTCTTC
D: .; size: .; length: 15; J: TRBJ1-2; V: TRBV6-6; CDR3: CASSSTGGDLYGYTF; DNA: TGTGCCAGCAGTTCAACGGGGGGGGATCTCTATGGCTACACCTTC
D: TRBD2; size: .; length: 17; J: TRBJ2-5; V: TRBV5-3; CDR3: CARSLDVAGGNRETQYF; DNA: TGTGCCAGAAGCTTGGATGTAGCGGGAGGTAACAGGGAGACCCAGTACTTC
D: .; size: .; length: 14; J: TRBJ2-3; V: TRBV21-1; CDR3: CASYDSGNTDTQYF; DNA: TGTGCCAGCTATGACAGCGGGAACACAGATACGCAGTATTTT
D: TRBD1; size: .; length: 15; J: TRBJ1-1; V: TRBV7-9; CDR3: CASSLWTGGNTEAFF; DNA: TGTGCCAGCAGCTTATGGACAGGGGGGAACACTGAAGCTTTCTTT
D: TRBD2; size: .; length: 16; J: TRBJ2-1; V: TRBV9; CDR3: CASSAGLAGGDNEQFF; DNA: TGTGCCAGCAGCGCTGGACTAGCGGGAGGTGACAATGAGCAGTTCTTC
D: TRBD1; size: once; length: 17; J: TRBJ1-5; V: TRBV6-1; CDR3: CASSDFKGAISNQPQHF; DNA: TGTGCCAGCAGTGATTTTAAGGGGGCCATCAGCAATCAGCCCCAGCATTTT
D: .; size: .; length: 13; J: TRBJ1-2; V: TRBV6-5; CDR3: CASREGLNYGYTF; DNA: TGTGCCAGCAGAGAGGGCCTAAACTATGGCTACACCTTC
D: .; size: .; length: 15; J: TRBJ2-1; V: TRBV7-9; CDR3: CASSKRQVRDNEQFF; DNA: TGTGCCAGCAGCAAGAGACAGGTCCGGGACAATGAGCAGTTCTTC
D: .; size: .; length: 14; J: TRBJ2-3; V: TRBV4-3; CDR3: CASSQGGLRDTQYF; DNA: TGCGCCAGCAGCCAAGGGGGGTTAAGGGATACGCAGTATTTT
D: .; size: .; length: 17; J: TRBJ2-1; V: TRBV7-9; CDR3: CASSSTLVFWDRDEQFF; DNA: TGTGCCAGCAGCTCAACCCTTGTCTTCTGGGACCGCGATGAGCAGTTCTTC
D: .; size: .; length: 11; J: TRBJ1-4; V: TRBV6-1; CDR3: CASSGGEKLFF; DNA: TGTGCCAGCAGTGGGGGAGAAAAACTGTTTTTT
D: .; size: .; length: 14; J: TRBJ1-1; V: TRBV14; CDR3: CASSQVLGYTEAFF; DNA: TGTGCCAGCAGCCAAGTTCTCGGGTACACTGAAGCTTTCTTT
D: .; size: .; length: 14; J: TRBJ1-2; V: TRBV6-5; CDR3: CASSYSEGGGGYTF; DNA: TGTGCCAGCAGTTACTCAGAAGGGGGAGGAGGCTACACCTTC
D: .; size: .; length: 14; J: TRBJ2-4; V: TRBV6-5; CDR3: CASSYSGGRNIQYF; DNA: TGTGCCAGCAGTTACTCCGGCGGGCGAAACATTCAGTACTTC